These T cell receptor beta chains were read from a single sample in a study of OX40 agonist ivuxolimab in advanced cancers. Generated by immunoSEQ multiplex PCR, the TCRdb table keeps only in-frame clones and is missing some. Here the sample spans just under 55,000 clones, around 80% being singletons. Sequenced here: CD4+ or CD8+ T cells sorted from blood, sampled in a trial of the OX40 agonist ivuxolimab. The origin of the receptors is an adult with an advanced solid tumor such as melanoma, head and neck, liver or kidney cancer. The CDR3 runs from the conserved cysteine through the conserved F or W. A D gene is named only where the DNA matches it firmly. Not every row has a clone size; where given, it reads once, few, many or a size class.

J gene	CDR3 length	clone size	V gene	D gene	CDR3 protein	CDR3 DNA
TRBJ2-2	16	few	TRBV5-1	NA	CASSLGAGTNTGELFF	TGCGCCAGCAGCTTGGGGGCGGGGACGAACACCGGGGAGCTGTTTTTT
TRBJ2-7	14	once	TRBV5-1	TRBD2	CASSRSGSSYEQYF	TGCGCCAGCAGCCGCAGCGGGAGTTCCTACGAGCAGTACTTC
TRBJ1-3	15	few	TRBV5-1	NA	CASSLVSGEGNTIYF	TGCGCCAGCAGCTTGGTAAGCGGCGAGGGAAACACCATATATTTT
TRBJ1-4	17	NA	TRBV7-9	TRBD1	CASSLGGRGGTNEKLFF	TGTGCCAGCAGCTTAGGCGGCAGGGGGGGAACTAATGAAAAACTGTTTTTT
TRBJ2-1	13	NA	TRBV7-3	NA	CASSLEATNEQFF	TGTGCCAGCAGCTTAGAGGCTACCAATGAGCAGTTCTTC
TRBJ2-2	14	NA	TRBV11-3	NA	CASSQTRQTGELFF	TGTGCCAGCAGCCAGACCAGACAGACCGGGGAGCTGTTTTTT
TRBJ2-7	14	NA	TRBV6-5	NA	CASSYGTGPYEQYF	TGTGCCAGCAGTTACGGGACTGGCCCTTACGAGCAGTACTTC
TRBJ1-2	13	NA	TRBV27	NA	CASSQTGNYGYTF	TGTGCCAGCAGTCAAACAGGGAACTATGGCTACACCTTC
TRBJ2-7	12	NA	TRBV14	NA	CASSRDNYEQYF	TGTGCCAGCAGCCGTGACAACTACGAGCAGTACTTC
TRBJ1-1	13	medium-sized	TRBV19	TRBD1	CASLAGQGRKAFF	TGTGCCAGTTTGGCCGGACAGGGCAGAAAAGCTTTCTTT
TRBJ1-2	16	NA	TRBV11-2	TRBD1	CTSSLERVQGGYGYTF	TGTACCAGCAGCTTAGAAAGGGTACAGGGGGGCTATGGCTACACCTTC
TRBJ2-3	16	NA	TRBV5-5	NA	CASTSIWGASTDTQYF	TGTGCCAGCACCTCGATTTGGGGGGCCAGCACGGATACGCAGTATTTT
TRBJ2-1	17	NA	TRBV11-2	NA	CASSLARGLTSYNEQFF	TGTGCCAGCAGCTTAGCTCGGGGGCTGACCTCCTACAATGAGCAGTTCTTC
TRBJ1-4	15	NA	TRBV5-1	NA	CASSLRNRVGEKLFF	TGCGCCAGCAGCTTGCGAAACAGGGTGGGGGAAAAACTGTTTTTT
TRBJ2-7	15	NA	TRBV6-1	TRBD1	CASSDVLGQAYEQYF	TGTGCCAGCAGTGACGTACTTGGACAGGCCTACGAGCAGTACTTC
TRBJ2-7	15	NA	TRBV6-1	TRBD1	CASSLDRVPTYEQYF	TGTGCCAGCAGCCTCGACAGGGTGCCAACGTACGAGCAGTACTTC
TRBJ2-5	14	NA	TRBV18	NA	CASSPRTVQETQYF	TGTGCCAGCTCACCTCGGACGGTGCAAGAGACCCAGTACTTC
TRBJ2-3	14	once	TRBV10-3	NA	CAISDSGYTDTQYF	TGTGCCATCAGTGATAGCGGATACACAGATACGCAGTATTTT
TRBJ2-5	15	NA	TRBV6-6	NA	CASSYPGQPLGTQYF	TGTGCCAGCAGTTATCCGGGGCAGCCCTTGGGGACCCAGTACTTC
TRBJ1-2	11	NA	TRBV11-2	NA	CASSYRGGYTF	TGTGCCAGCAGTTACCGTGGTGGCTACACCTTC
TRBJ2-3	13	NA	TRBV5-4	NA	CASSLARGDTQYF	TGTGCCAGCAGCTTGGCCCGGGGAGATACGCAGTATTTT
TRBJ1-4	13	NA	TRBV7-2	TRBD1	CASSSGDRVKLFF	TGTGCCAGCAGCTCGGGAGACAGGGTAAAACTGTTTTTT
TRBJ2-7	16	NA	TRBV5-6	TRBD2	CASSPRTSGRVDEQYF	TGTGCCAGCAGCCCAAGGACTAGCGGGAGGGTAGACGAGCAGTACTTC
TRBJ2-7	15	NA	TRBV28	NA	CASLPRGTGFYEQYF	TGTGCCAGCCTACCGAGGGGGACGGGTTTCTACGAGCAGTACTTC
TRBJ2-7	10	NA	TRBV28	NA	CASGGKQEYF	TGTGCCAGCGGGGGTAAACAAGAGTACTTC
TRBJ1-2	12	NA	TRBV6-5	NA	CASRSLGGGYTF	TGTGCCAGCAGGTCCCTCGGGGGTGGCTACACCTTC
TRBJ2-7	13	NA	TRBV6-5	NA	CASSYGGTYEQYF	TGTGCCAGCAGTTACGGGGGAACCTACGAGCAGTACTTC
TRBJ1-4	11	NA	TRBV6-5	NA	CASSYQGKLFF	TGTGCCAGCAGTTACCAGGGGAAACTGTTTTTT
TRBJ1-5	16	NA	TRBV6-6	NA	CASSYGGQGSNQPQHF	TGTGCCAGCAGTTACGGGGGGCAGGGGAGCAATCAGCCCCAGCATTTT
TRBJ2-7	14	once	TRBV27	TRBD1	CASTPTGVSYEQYF	TGTGCCAGCACCCCGACAGGGGTAAGCTACGAGCAGTACTTC
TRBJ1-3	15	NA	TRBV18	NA	CASSPLDLSGNTIYF	TGTGCCAGCTCACCACTGGATCTCTCTGGAAACACCATATATTTT
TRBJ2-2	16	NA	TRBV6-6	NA	CASSYSRITNTGELFF	TGTGCCAGCAGTTACTCACGGATAACGAACACCGGGGAGCTGTTTTTT
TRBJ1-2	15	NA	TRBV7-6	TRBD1	CASSETGTGVYGYTF	TGTGCCAGCAGCGAGACCGGGACAGGCGTCTATGGCTACACCTTC
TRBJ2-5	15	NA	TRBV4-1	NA	CASSQGDRLQETQYF	TGCGCCAGCAGCCAAGGAGACAGGCTACAAGAGACCCAGTACTTC
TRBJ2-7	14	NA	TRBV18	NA	CASSPRWTAYEQYF	TGTGCCAGCTCGCCGCGATGGACAGCCTACGAGCAGTACTTC